Sequencing of this TCR beta chain was carried out in a study of molecular identifiers for immune sequencing clone quantification. TCRdb processed the PCR reads anew with MiXCR; each CDR3 protein has one entry. This sample has under 600,000 distinct CDR3 sequences, with around 23% found just once. V shed 1 base, J shed 3 bases, and the junction held 5 bases outside the gene matches. CDR1 is SGHAT and CDR2 is FQNNGV in the germline V gene. The CDR3 is 17 amino acids. In its sample, this clonotype was seen a few times. The chain carries TRBV11-2 and TRBJ2-3, with 12 bases matching TRBD1. This TCR was sampled from a human donor in good health. Some libraries in this study had Jurkat cell RNA spiked in. The sequenced sample consisted of naive CD8+ T cells from blood, with Jurkat cell RNA spiked in. The subset: FACS-sorted CD8+CD4-CCR7+CD45RA+ naive T cells. The CDR3 protein is CASSLAPGQGATDTQYF. The CDR3, as DNA: TGTGCCAGCAGCTTAGCCCCGGGACAGGGGGCAACAGATACGCAGTATTTT.